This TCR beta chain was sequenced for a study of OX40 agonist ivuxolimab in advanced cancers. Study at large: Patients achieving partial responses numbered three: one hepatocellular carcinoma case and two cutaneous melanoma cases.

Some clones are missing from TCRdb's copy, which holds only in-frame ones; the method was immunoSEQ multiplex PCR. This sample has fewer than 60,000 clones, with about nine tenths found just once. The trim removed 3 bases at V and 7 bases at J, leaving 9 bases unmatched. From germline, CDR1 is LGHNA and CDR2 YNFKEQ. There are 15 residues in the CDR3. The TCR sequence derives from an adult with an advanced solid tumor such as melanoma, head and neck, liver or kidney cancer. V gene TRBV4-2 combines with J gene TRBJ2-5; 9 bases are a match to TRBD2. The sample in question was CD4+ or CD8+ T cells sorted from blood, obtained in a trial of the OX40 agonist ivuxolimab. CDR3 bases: TGTGCCAGCAGCCATGACTCGGCGGGGGGGGCGACCCAGTACTTC. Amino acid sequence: CASSHDSAGGATQYF.